This TCR beta chain was profiled in a study of Ad26.COV2.S vaccination and SARS-CoV-2 variants. Overall study results and limits: Reported findings describe substantial breadth in spike-specific CD8+ and CD4+ T cell responses following vaccination.

The treatment is: approximately 18 received Ad26.COV2.S at low or high dose, single or two shots; about 5 received placebo; per-sample allocation not given. Sampling took place 63 days after the first vaccine or placebo injection. As concerns this clone: Its antigen remains unknown.

V lost 4 bases and J lost 5, with 20 bases in between. There are 16 residues in the CDR3. Germline assignment: CDR1 SGHAT and CDR2 FQNNGV. Assay: immunoSEQ multiplex PCR; the TCRdb copy retains only in-frame clones and omits some. The repertoire holds 250,000 or so clones, with around nine tenths as singletons. The sample was peripheral blood, taken in a trial of Ad26.COV2.S vaccine versus placebo. This chain uses TRBV11-2 with TRBJ1-1; D possibly corresponds to TRBD1 (5 bases). The source of this sequence is a person aged 18-60 years who received the Ad26.COV2.S COVID-19 vaccine or a placebo. This chain's CDR3 is CASSSRPRDGGTEAFF. The CDR3, as DNA: TGTGCCAGCAGCTCCCGCCCGAGGGACGGGGGGACTGAAGCTTTCTTT.